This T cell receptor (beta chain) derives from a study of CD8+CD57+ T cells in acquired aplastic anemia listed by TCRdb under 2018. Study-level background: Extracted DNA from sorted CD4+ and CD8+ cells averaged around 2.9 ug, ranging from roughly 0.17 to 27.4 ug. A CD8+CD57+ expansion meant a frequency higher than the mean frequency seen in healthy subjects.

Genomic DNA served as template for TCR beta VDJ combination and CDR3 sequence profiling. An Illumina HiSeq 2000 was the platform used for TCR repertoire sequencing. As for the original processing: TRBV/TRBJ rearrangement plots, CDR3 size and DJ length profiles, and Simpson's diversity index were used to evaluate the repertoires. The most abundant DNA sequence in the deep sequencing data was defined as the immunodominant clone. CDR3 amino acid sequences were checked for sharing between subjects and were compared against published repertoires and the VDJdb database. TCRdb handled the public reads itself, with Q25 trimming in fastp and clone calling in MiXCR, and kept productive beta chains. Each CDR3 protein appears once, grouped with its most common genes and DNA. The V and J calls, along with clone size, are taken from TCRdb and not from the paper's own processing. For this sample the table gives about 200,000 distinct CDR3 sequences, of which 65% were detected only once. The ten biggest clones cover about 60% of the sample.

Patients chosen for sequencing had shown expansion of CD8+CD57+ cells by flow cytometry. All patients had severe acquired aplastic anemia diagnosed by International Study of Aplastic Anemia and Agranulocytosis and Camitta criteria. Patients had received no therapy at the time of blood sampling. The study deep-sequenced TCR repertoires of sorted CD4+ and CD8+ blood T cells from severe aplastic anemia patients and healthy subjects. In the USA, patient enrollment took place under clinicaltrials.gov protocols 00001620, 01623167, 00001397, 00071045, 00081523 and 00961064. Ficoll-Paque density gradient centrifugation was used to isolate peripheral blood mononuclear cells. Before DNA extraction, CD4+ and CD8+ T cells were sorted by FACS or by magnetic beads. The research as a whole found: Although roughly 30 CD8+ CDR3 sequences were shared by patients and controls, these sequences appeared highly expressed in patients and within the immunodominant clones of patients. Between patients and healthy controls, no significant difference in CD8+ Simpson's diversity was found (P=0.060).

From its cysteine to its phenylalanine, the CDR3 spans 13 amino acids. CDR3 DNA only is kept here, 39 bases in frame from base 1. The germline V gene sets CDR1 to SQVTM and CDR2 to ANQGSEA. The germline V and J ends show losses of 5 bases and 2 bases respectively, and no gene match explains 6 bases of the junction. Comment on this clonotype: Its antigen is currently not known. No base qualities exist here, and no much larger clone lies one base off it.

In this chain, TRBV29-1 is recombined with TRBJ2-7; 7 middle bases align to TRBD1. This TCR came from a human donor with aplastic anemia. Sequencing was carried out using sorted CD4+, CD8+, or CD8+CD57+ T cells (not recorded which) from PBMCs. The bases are TGCAGCGTTAGGACAGGCCCCCCCTACGAGCAGTACTTC. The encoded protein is CSVRTGPPYEQYF.